This T cell receptor beta chain stems from a study of T cell responses to AZD1222 COVID-19 vaccine. Study-wide points: Mostly white British, mostly female donors; authors suggested clonal diversity may be underestimated. The breadth and depth of Spike-specific TCRs increased once two AZD1222 doses had been given. The number of AZD1222 recipients seropositive at baseline was only five or six.

On this clone: Its antigen is as yet unknown.

The germline gives CDR1 SGHKS, CDR2 YYEKEE (reference sequence). With V trimmed by 0 bases and J by 1 base, 7 bases remained unmatched. The CDR3 has 19 residues. The protocol was immunoSEQ multiplex PCR, while the TCRdb copy is restricted to in-frame clones and leaves out a portion. The sample holds some 96,000 clones, approximately 88% seen once. The specimen was peripheral blood, collected on day 0 of AZD1222 vaccination. The TCR sequence derives from an adult in good health. The V gene is TRBV5-5, the J gene TRBJ2-5; 15 bases map to TRBD2. CDR3: CASSLAPGLAGGPQETQYF. The DNA of the CDR3 is TGTGCCAGCAGCTTGGCTCCGGGACTAGCGGGAGGCCCCCAAGAGACCCAGTACTTC.